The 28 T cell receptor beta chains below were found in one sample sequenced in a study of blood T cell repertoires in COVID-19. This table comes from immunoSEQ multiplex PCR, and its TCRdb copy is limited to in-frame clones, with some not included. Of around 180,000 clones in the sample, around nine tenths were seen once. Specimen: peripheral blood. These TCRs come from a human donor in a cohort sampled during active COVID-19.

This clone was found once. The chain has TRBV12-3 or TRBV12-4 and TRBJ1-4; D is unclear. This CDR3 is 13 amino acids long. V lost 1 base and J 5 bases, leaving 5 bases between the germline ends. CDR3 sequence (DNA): TGTGCCAGCAGTTTAGGCCTAAATGAAAAACTGTTTTTT. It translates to CASSLGLNEKLFF.

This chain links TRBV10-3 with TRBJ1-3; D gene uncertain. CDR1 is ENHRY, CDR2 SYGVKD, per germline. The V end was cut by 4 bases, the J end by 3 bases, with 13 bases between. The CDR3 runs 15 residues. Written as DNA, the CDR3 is TGTGCCATCAGTGGAGGCGCGGGCTTTGGAAACACCATATATTTT. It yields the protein CAISGGAGFGNTIYF.

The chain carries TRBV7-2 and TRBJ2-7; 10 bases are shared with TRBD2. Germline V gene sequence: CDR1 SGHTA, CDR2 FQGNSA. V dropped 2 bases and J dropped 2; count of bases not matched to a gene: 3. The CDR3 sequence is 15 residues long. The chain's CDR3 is CASSLRSGGAYEQYF. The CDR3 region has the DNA TGTGCCAGCAGCTTACGGAGCGGGGGGGCCTACGAGCAGTACTTC.

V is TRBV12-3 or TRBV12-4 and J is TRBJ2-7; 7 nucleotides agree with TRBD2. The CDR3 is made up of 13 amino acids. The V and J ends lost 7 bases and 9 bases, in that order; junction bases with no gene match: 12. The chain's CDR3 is CASTPGQGEGQYF. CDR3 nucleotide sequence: TGTGCCAGCACCCCCGGTCAAGGGGAGGGGCAGTACTTC.

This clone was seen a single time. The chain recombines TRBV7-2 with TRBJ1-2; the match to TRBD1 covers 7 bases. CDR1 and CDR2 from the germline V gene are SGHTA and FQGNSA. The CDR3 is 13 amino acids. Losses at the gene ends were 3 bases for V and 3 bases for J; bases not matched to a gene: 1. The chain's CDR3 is CASSLGQYYGYTF. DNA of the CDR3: TGTGCCAGCAGCTTGGGACAGTACTATGGCTACACCTTC.

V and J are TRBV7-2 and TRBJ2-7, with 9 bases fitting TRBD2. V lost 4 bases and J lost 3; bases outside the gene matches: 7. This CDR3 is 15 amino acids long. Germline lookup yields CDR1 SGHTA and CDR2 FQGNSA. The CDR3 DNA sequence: TGTGCCAGCAGCTCCGGACTAGCGAAAAGCTACGAGCAGTACTTC. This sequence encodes CASSSGLAKSYEQYF.

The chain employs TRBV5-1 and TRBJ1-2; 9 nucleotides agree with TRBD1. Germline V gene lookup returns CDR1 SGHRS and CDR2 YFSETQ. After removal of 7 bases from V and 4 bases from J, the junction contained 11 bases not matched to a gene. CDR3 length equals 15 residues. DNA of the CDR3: TGCGCCAGCTCTCCGGGACAGGGAATTATCTATGGCTACACCTTC. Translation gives CASSPGQGIIYGYTF.

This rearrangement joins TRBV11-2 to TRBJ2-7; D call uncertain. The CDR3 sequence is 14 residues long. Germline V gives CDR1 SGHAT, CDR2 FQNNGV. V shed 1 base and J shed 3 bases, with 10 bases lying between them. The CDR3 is CASSLAVGDYEQYF. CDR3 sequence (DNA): TGTGCCAGCAGCTTAGCGGTTGGTGACTACGAGCAGTACTTC.

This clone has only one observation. The CDR3 nucleotides are TGTGCCAGTAGTACGACAGGTTCAAATGAGCAGTTCTTC. This translates into CASSTTGSNEQFF. The chain has TRBV19 and TRBJ2-1; a possible D gene is TRBD1 (6 bases). Germline CDR1 is LNHDA and CDR2 is SQIVND (reference sequence). The V gene lost 4 bases and the J gene lost 7 bases, with 11 bases spanning the gap. The CDR3 spans 13 residues.

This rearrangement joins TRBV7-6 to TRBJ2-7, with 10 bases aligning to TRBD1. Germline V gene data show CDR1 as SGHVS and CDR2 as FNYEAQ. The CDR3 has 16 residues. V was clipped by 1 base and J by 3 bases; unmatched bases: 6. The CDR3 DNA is TGTGCCAGCAGCTTAGAGGGACAGGGGAGTATCTACGAGCAGTACTTC. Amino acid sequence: CASSLEGQGSIYEQYF.

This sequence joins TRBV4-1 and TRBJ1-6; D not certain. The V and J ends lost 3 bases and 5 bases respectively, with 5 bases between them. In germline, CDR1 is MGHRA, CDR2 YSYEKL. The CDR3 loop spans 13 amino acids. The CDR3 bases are TGCGCCAGCAGCCAGGGCCATAATTCACCCCTCCACTTT. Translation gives CASSQGHNSPLHF.

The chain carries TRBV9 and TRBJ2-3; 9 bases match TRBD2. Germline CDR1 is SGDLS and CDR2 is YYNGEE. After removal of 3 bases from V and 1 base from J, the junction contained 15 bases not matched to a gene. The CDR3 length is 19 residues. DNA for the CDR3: TGTGCCAGCAGCGCAACCCTCCCCCTAGCGGGGATCCGCACAGATACGCAGTATTTT. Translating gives CASSATLPLAGIRTDTQYF.

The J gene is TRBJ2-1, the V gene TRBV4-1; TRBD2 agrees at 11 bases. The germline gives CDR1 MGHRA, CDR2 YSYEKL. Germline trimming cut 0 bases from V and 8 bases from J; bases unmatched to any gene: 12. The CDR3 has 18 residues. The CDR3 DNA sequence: TGCGCCAGCAGCCAAGATGTAATAGCGGGGGGGCCGGGAGATGAGCAGTTCTTC. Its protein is CASSQDVIAGGPGDEQFF.

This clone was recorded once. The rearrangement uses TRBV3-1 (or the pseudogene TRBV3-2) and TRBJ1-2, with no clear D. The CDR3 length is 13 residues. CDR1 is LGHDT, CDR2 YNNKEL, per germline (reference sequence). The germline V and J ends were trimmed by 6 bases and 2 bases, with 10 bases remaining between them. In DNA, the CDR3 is TGTGCCAGCAGGGCTCAGGAAAACTATGGCTACACCTTC. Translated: CASRAQENYGYTF.

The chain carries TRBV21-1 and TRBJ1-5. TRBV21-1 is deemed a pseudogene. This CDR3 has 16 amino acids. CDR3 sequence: CASSRAGTYSNQPQHF. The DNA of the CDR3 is TGTGCCAGCAGCAGAGCAGGGACTTATAGCAATCAGCCCCAGCATTTT.

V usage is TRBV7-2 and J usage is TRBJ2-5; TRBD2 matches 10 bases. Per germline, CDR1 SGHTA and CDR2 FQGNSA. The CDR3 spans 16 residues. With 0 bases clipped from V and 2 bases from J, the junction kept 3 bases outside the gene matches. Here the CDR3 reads CASSLAASGGQETQYF. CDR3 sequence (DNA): TGTGCCAGCAGCTTAGCGGCTAGCGGGGGTCAAGAGACCCAGTACTTC.

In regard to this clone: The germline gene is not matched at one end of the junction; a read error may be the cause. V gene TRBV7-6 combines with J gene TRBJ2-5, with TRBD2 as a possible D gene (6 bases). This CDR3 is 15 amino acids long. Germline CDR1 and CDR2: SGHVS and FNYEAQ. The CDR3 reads CAGSTAYSGAETQYF. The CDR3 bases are TGTGCCGGCAGCACCGCATATAGCGGCGCGGAGACCCAGTACTTC.

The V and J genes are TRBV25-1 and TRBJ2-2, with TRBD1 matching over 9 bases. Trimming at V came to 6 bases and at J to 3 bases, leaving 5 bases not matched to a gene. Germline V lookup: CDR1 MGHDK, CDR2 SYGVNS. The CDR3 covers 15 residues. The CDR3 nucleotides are TGTGCCAGCAGATCGGGACAGGGCCACACCGGGGAGCTGTTTTTT. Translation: CASRSGQGHTGELFF. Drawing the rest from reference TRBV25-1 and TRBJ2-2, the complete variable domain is EADIYQTPRYLVIGTGKKITLECSQTMGHDKMYWYQQDPGMELHLIHYSYGVNSTEKGDLSSESTVSRIRTEHFPLTLESARPSHTSQYLCASRSGQGHTGELFFGEGSRLTVL.

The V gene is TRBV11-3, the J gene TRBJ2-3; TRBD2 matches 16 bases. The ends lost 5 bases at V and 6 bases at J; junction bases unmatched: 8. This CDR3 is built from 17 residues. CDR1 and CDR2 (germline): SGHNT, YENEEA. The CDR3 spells CASSPGTSGRAADTQYF. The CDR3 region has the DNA TGTGCCAGCAGCCCCGGGACTAGCGGGAGGGCCGCGGATACGCAGTATTTT.

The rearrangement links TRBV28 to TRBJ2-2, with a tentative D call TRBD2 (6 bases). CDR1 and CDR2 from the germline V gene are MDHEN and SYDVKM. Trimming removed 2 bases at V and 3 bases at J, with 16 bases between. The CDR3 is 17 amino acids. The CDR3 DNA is TGTGCCAGCAGTTTAGTCCCCCCGGGAGCTTACACCGGGGAGCTGTTTTTT. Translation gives CASSLVPPGAYTGELFF.

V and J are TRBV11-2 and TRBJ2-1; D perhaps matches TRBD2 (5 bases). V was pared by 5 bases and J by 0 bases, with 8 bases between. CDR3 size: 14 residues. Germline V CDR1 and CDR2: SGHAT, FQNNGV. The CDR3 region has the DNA TGTGCCAGCAGCCGGGGTGTCTCCTACAATGAGCAGTTCTTC. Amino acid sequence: CASSRGVSYNEQFF.

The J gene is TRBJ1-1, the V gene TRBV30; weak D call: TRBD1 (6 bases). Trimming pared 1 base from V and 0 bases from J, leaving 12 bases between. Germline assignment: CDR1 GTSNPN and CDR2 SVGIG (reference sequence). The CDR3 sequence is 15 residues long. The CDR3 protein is CAWSARQVLNTEAFF. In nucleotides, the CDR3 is TGTGCCTGGAGTGCCCGACAGGTTTTGAACACTGAAGCTTTCTTT.

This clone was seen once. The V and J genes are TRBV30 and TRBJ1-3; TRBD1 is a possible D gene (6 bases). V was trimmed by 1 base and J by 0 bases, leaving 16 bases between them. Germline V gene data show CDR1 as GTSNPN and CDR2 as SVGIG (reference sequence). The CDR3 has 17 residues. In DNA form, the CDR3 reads TGTGCCTGGAGTGGGCCGGACAGTCGAGTCTCTGGAAACACCATATATTTT. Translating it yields CAWSGPDSRVSGNTIYF.

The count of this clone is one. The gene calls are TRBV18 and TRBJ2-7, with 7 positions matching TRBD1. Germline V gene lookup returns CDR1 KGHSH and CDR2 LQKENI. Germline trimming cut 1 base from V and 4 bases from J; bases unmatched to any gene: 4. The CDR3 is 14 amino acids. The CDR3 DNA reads TGTGCCAGCTCACCACAGGGGGCGGCTTACGAGCAGTACTTC. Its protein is CASSPQGAAYEQYF.

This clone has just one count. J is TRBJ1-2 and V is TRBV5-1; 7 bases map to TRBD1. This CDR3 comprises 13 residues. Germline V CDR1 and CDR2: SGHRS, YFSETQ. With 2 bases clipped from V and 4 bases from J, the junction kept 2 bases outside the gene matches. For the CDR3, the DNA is TGCGCCAGCAGCTTAAGACAGGGCTATGGCTACACCTTC. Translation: CASSLRQGYGYTF.

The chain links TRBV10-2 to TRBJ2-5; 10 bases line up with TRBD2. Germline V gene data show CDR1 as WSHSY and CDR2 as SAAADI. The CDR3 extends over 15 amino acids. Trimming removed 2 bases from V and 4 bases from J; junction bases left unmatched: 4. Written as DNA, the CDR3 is TGCGCCAGCAGTGAGAGCGGGAGGGCCATAGAGACCCAGTACTTC. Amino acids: CASSESGRAIETQYF.

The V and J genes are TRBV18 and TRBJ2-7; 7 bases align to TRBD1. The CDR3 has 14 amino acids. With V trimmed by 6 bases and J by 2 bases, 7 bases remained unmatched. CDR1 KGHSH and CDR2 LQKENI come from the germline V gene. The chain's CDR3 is CASSPGTATYEQYF. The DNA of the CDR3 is TGTGCCAGCTCGCCCGGGACAGCAACCTACGAGCAGTACTTC.

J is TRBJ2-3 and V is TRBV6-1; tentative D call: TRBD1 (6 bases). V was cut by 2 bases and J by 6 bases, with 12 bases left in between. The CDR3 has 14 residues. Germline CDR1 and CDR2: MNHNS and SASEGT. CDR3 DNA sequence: TGTGCCAGCAGTGAATGGGCAGGGGTTGATACGCAGTATTTT. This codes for CASSEWAGVDTQYF.